Each of the 30 T cell receptor beta chains below was sequenced from the same sample in a study of Graves' ophthalmopathy and Graves' hyperthyroidism. Transcripts of RNA were the source for amplifying TCR beta CDR3 regions. First-round RT-PCR with HTBI primers preceded a second-round multiplex PCR. TCRdb re-derived calls from the multiplex PCR reads in MiXCR, one entry per CDR3 protein. This table holds about 210,000 distinct CDR3 sequences, approximately 28% found once. Sequencing was carried out using peripheral blood. The receptors derive from a man aged 45-60 years with Graves' ophthalmopathy.

This clonotype appeared many times. The J gene is TRBJ2-4, the V gene TRBV7-9; D is tentatively TRBD1 or TRBD2 (5 bases each). Trimming shortened V by 3 bases and J by 7 bases, and 13 bases separated the two germline ends. The germline gives CDR1 SEHNR, CDR2 FQNEAQ (reference sequence). The CDR3 is made up of 14 amino acids. The CDR3 sequence is CASSLIPGPNIQYF. For the CDR3, the DNA is TGTGCCAGCAGCTTGATACCGGGACCCAACATTCAGTACTTC.

This clonotype was seen repeatedly, ten times or more. This chain links TRBV28 with TRBJ2-7; 7 bases line up with TRBD2. The J segment lost 3 bases and the V segment lost 4 bases, leaving 12 bases of the junction unmatched. CDR3 length: 16 amino acids. In germline, CDR1 is MDHEN, CDR2 SYDVKM. This CDR3 reads CASSSLRLAADYEQYF. The CDR3 DNA reads as TGTGCCAGCAGTTCGCTCCGACTAGCTGCCGACTACGAGCAGTACTTC.

The chain couples TRBV11-2 to TRBJ1-5; unclear D gene. The V end lost 1 base, the J end lost 3 bases, and 10 bases lay between the germline ends. This CDR3 region has 15 residues. The V gene's germline CDR1 is SGHAT and CDR2 FQNNGV. CDR3 loop: CASSLGRAHNQPQHF. The CDR3 region has the DNA TGTGCCAGCAGCTTAGGCAGAGCCCACAATCAGCCCCAGCATTTT. The full variable domain, completed using reference TRBV11-2 and TRBJ1-5, is EAGVAQSPRYKIIEKRQSVAFWCNPISGHATLYWYQQILGQGPKLLIQFQNNGVVDDSQLPKDRFSAERLKGVDSTLKIQPAKLEDSAVYLCASSLGRAHNQPQHFGDGTRLSIL.

This clonotype was observed at least ten times. This chain uses TRBV12-3 or TRBV12-4 with TRBJ1-5, with TRBD1 as a possible D gene (5 bases). The CDR3 extends over 14 amino acids. Between the trimmed V and J ends, which lost 5 bases and 0 bases, there was a span of 8 bases. CDR3 sequence (DNA): TGTGCCAGCAGTGGGGGATATAGCAATCAGCCCCAGCATTTT. Amino acids: CASSGGYSNQPQHF.

This clonotype has at least ten counts. The V call is TRBV28, the J call TRBJ2-7; D could derive from TRBD1 or TRBD2 (5 bases each). This CDR3 comprises 15 residues. In germline, CDR1 is MDHEN, CDR2 SYDVKM. V was clipped by 6 bases and J by 2 bases, with 17 bases between them. The CDR3 sequence: CASRLIRDPPYEQYF. CDR3 DNA sequence: TGTGCCAGCAGGCTCATCCGGGACCCACCCTACGAGCAGTACTTC.

This clonotype occurred many times. The gene calls are TRBV12-3 or TRBV12-4 and TRBJ2-7; 11 positions agree with TRBD2. The trim removed 8 bases at V and 1 base at J, leaving 7 bases unmatched. This CDR3 is 15 amino acids long. As DNA, the CDR3 is TGTGCCAGCCTACTAGCGGGAGAAGGTTCCTACGAGCAGTACTTC. Translated, it gives CASLLAGEGSYEQYF.

This clonotype was seen at least ten times. This rearrangement joins TRBV20-1 to TRBJ1-5, with D perhaps TRBD1 (6 bases). The CDR3 is 14 residues long. CDR1 and CDR2 from the germline V gene are DFQATT and SNEGSKA (reference sequence). Trimming shortened V by 6 bases and J by 0 bases, and 12 bases separated the two germline ends. CDR3 DNA: TGCAGTGCAGGGGGGCAGTCTAGCAATCAGCCCCAGCATTTT. Translated: CSAGGQSSNQPQHF.

This clonotype occurred many times. The V and J genes are TRBV4-1 and TRBJ2-5, with 7 nucleotides matching TRBD1. Germline loops: CDR1 MGHRA, CDR2 YSYEKL. The CDR3 sequence is 15 residues long. V shed 4 bases and J 2 bases; nucleotides not matched to a gene: 7. The CDR3 protein is CASSRVRQGQETQYF. CDR3 nucleotide sequence: TGCGCCAGCAGCCGGGTCCGACAGGGTCAAGAGACCCAGTACTTC.

The V gene is TRBV6-1, the J gene TRBJ1-1; tentatively, D is TRBD1 (5 bases). The CDR3 extends over 14 amino acids. The V and J ends lost 6 bases and 3 bases respectively, with 14 bases between them. The germline V gene has CDR1 MNHNS and CDR2 SASEGT. The CDR3 DNA is TGTGCCAGCAGCCGGGCGGGGGAGGACACTGAAGCTTTCTTT. This encodes CASSRAGEDTEAFF.

This clonotype occurred many times. The chain has TRBV10-3 and TRBJ2-5, with a possible D match to TRBD2 (5 bases). The V gene's germline CDR1 is ENHRY and CDR2 SYGVKD. CDR3 length equals 12 residues. Between the trimmed V and J ends, which lost 6 bases and 2 bases, there was a span of 7 bases. CDR3 amino acids: CAISRTQETQYF. The CDR3, as DNA: TGTGCCATCAGCCGGACTCAAGAGACCCAGTACTTC.

This clonotype has ten or more counts. This rearrangement joins TRBV6-2 or TRBV6-3 to TRBJ2-7; D is possibly TRBD1 (5 bases). V lost 7 bases to trimming and J lost 0 bases, with 19 bases between them. Germline V lookup: CDR1 MNHEY, CDR2 SVGEGT. The CDR3 extends over 16 amino acids. CDR3 coding DNA: TGTGCCAGCACCCCCCCAGGGCGGACCCTCTCCTACGAGCAGTACTTC. This sequence encodes CASTPPGRTLSYEQYF.

In its sample, this clonotype was seen many times. This chain uses TRBV19 with TRBJ2-6; D remains unclear. V was clipped by 5 bases and J by 0 bases, with 14 bases between them. The CDR3 is made up of 17 amino acids. Germline values: CDR1 LNHDA, CDR2 SQIVND (reference sequence). The CDR3 bases are TGTGCCAGTAGTCCCCGCGCCGGGCCCTCTGGGGCCAACGTCCTGACTTTC. Protein sequence: CASSPRAGPSGANVLTF.

This clonotype has at least ten counts. The chain joins TRBV7-2 to TRBJ1-2; TRBD1 might be the D (5 bases). V was shortened by 5 bases and J by 5 bases, with 12 bases between the two germline ends. The CDR3 loop spans 13 amino acids. The germline CDR1 and CDR2 sequences are SGHTA and FQGNSA. In nucleotides, the CDR3 is TGTGCCAGCAGCATTGACAGCATATATGGCTACACCTTC. Translated, it gives CASSIDSIYGYTF.

This clonotype was detected ten times or more. V and J are TRBV28 and TRBJ2-6; possibly TRBD1 or TRBD2 for D (5 bases each). Germline CDR1 reads MDHEN; CDR2 reads SYDVKM. V was clipped by 7 bases and J by 2 bases, with 12 bases between them. CDR3 size: 15 residues. CDR3 nucleotides: TGTGCCAGCATTGGGGGTGAAGCTGGGGCCAACGTCCTGACTTTC. Translation: CASIGGEAGANVLTF.

The table lists this clonotype with many counts. This sequence joins TRBV25-1 and TRBJ2-2; the D is unclear. The CDR3 sequence is 16 residues long. V lost 6 bases and J lost 4, with 18 bases in between. Germline CDR1 MGHDK, CDR2 SYGVNS. Written as DNA, the CDR3 is TGTGCCAGCAGAGTTACAGACACGTCGGGCACCGGGGAGCTGTTTTTT. Protein: CASRVTDTSGTGELFF.

This clonotype was seen at least ten times. This chain links TRBV4-3 with TRBJ1-2; no definite D call. V was cut by 5 bases and J by 3 bases, with 13 bases left in between. The CDR3 totals 14 residues. Germline V CDR1 and CDR2: LGHNA, YSLEER. The CDR3 DNA follows: TGCGCCAGCAGCGAAGCGTTCGGGGACTATGGCTACACCTTC. This codes for CASSEAFGDYGYTF.

This clonotype has a count of ten or more. Written as DNA, the CDR3 is TGTGCCAGTAGCACCCCCGCCAGAGGAGACTATGGCTACACCTTC. Encoded protein: CASSTPARGDYGYTF. The V gene is TRBV19, the J gene TRBJ1-2; no definite D call. This CDR3 is 15 amino acids long. Trimming removed 6 bases at V and 3 bases at J, with 17 bases between. CDR1 LNHDA and CDR2 SQIVND come from the germline V gene (reference sequence). Using reference TRBV19 and TRBJ1-2 for the parts outside the CDR3, the full variable domain is DGGITQSPKYLFRKEGQNVTLSCEQNLNHDAMYWYRQDPGQGLRLIYYSQIVNDFQKGDIAEGYSVSREKKESFPLTVTSAQKNPTAFYLCASSTPARGDYGYTFGSGTRLTVV.

The V and J genes are TRBV20-1 and TRBJ1-5; D unclear. With 0 bases removed from V and 0 bases from J, the gap between germline ends came to 12 bases. The CDR3 is made up of 16 amino acids. Germline V gives CDR1 DFQATT, CDR2 SNEGSKA (reference sequence). CDR3 residues: CSARDGTRFSNQPQHF. The CDR3 nucleotides read TGCAGTGCTAGAGATGGCACGCGTTTTAGCAATCAGCCCCAGCATTTT.

This clonotype was observed many times. V usage is TRBV12-3 or TRBV12-4 and J usage is TRBJ2-5; 9 bases are a match to TRBD2. The CDR3 runs 16 residues. V dropped 6 bases and J dropped 2; count of bases not matched to a gene: 10. The CDR3 reads CASSPGLAGRQETQYF. The CDR3 DNA is TGTGCCAGCAGCCCAGGGCTAGCGGGAAGACAAGAGACCCAGTACTTC.

CDR3 residues: CASSDGAGGTEAFF. The CDR3 bases are TGTGCCAGCAGTGACGGGGCGGGAGGGACTGAAGCTTTCTTT. V and J are TRBV6-2 or TRBV6-3 and TRBJ1-1; a possible D gene is TRBD1 (5 bases). V lost 5 bases, J lost 5 bases, and 15 bases lay in between. The CDR3 length is 14 residues. CDR1 and CDR2 (germline): MNHEY, SVGEGT.

This clonotype was counted at least ten times. J is TRBJ2-7 and V is TRBV2, with 7 positions matching TRBD1. The length of the CDR3 is 13 residues. The germline CDR1 and CDR2 sequences are SNHLY and FYNNEI. V was clipped by 8 bases and J by 4 bases; unmatched bases: 8. The CDR3 loop reads CASHRGVGYEQYF. CDR3 nucleotides: TGTGCCAGCCACAGGGGTGTTGGATACGAGCAGTACTTC.

The chain is built from TRBV7-2 and TRBJ1-2, with D tentatively TRBD1 (6 bases). The CDR3 covers 15 residues. Germline V CDR1 and CDR2: SGHTA, FQGNSA. Trimming removed 0 bases from V and 4 bases from J, with 12 bases in between. This chain's CDR3 is CASSLAGGSGYGYTF. In DNA form, the CDR3 reads TGTGCCAGCAGCTTAGCAGGGGGGTCTGGCTATGGCTACACCTTC.

This clonotype occurred many times. An end of the junction differs from the germline gene, which may be a read error. This chain uses TRBV7-7 with TRBJ2-5; D tentatively fits TRBD1 or TRBD2 (5 bases each). Looked up from germline, CDR1 is SSHAT and CDR2 is FNYEAQ (reference sequence). CDR3 length equals 15 residues. CDR3 residues: CASSSGRTHQETQYF. The DNA for the CDR3 is TGTGCTAGCAGCTCGGGACGGACCCACCAAGAGACCCAGTACTTC.

V and J are TRBV28 and TRBJ2-7; D is unclear. V lost 2 bases and J lost 9, with 17 bases in between. The CDR3 covers 14 residues. Germline loops: CDR1 MDHEN, CDR2 SYDVKM. The CDR3: CASSLTRLLLGQYF. The CDR3 DNA reads as TGTGCCAGCAGTTTAACCCGGCTGCTCCTGGGGCAGTACTTC. Using reference TRBV28 and TRBJ2-7 for the parts outside the CDR3, the full variable domain is DVKVTQSSRYLVKRTGEKVFLECVQDMDHENMFWYRQDPGLGLRLIYFSYDVKMKEKGDIPEGYSVSREKKERFSLILESASTNQTSMYLCASSLTRLLLGQYFGPGTRLTVT.

This rearrangement joins TRBV24-1 to TRBJ2-5; 10 bases are shared with TRBD1. Per the germline V gene, CDR1 is KGHDR and CDR2 is SFDVKD. The CDR3 is 12 residues long. With 9 bases clipped from V and 5 bases from J, the junction kept 2 bases outside the gene matches. CDR3 DNA sequence: TGTGCCACCGCGGGACAGGGGGAGACCCAGTACTTC. Translating gives CATAGQGETQYF.

The genes are TRBV20-1 and TRBJ2-5; tentatively, D is TRBD1 (5 bases). Deletions cut 3 bases from V and 5 bases from J, with 10 bases between. CDR3 length: 12 amino acids. The germline V gene encodes CDR1 DFQATT and CDR2 SNEGSKA (reference sequence). The CDR3 loop reads CSARDIIETQYF. In DNA, the CDR3 is TGCAGTGCTAGGGACATTATCGAGACCCAGTACTTC.

Only one count was recorded for this clonotype. This chain links TRBV20-1 with TRBJ2-7; D is perhaps TRBD2 (6 bases). The CDR3 is made up of 15 amino acids. From germline, CDR1 is DFQATT and CDR2 SNEGSKA (reference sequence). Trimming left V 3 bases short and J 4 bases short, with 19 bases between. The CDR3 nucleotides are TGCAGTGCTAGGCAAGGTGGGGGAGGCCGATACGAGCAGTACTTC. As protein: CSARQGGGGRYEQYF.

The chain is built from TRBV5-1 and TRBJ2-7; 8 bases line up with TRBD2. The length of the CDR3 is 13 residues. Trimming cost V 4 bases and J 3 bases; bases outside gene matches: 3. Germline values: CDR1 SGHRS, CDR2 YFSETQ. CDR3 region: CASSRGLGYEQYF. Here the CDR3 DNA reads TGCGCCAGCAGCAGGGGACTAGGCTACGAGCAGTACTTC.

Many counts were recorded for this clonotype. The CDR3 DNA is TGTGCCAGCAGCTTGGGGCCTGGGTCGGGCGGGGAGCTGTTTTTT. Its translation is CASSLGPGSGGELFF. This chain connects TRBV5-5 to TRBJ2-2; D gene unclear. The ends were cut back, 0 bases at V and 7 bases at J, with 13 bases in the middle. The CDR3 has 15 amino acids. CDR1 SGHKS and CDR2 YYEKEE come from the germline V gene (reference sequence).

Ten or more counts support this clonotype. V and J are TRBV11-3 and TRBJ2-7; D perhaps matches TRBD1 (5 bases). The CDR3 consists of 14 residues. CDR1 is SGHNT and CDR2 is YENEEA in the germline V gene. V was pared by 4 bases and J by 2 bases, with 12 bases between. The CDR3 reads CASSSNDRPYEQYF. The CDR3 DNA reads TGTGCCAGCAGCTCAAACGACAGACCCTACGAGCAGTACTTC.